A selection of T cell receptor beta chains follows, all from one sample in a study of T cells in Graves' hyperthyroidism and ophthalmopathy. TCRdb re-derived calls from the multiplex PCR reads in MiXCR, one entry per CDR3 protein. The sample has hundreds of thousands of distinct CDR3 sequences, roughly 13% seen once. Sequenced: blood. The source of these receptors is a woman aged 25 to 39 with Graves' hyperthyroidism that later progressed to Graves' ophthalmopathy. Both conserved end residues are part of each CDR3. D genes are given only for firm matches. Only some rows state a clone size, as once, few, many or a class for expanded clones.

CASSWDSGEITDTQYF TGTGCCAGCAGTTGGGATAGCGGGGAAATCACAGATACGCAGTATTTT TRBD2 TRBJ2-3 many TRBV12-3/TRBV12-4
CASRSGDAGNTIYF TGTGCCAGCAGATCAGGGGACGCCGGAAACACCATATATTTT NA TRBJ1-3 many TRBV6-1
CASSHEPGQQSGANVLTF TGTGCCAGCAGTCACGAACCGGGACAGCAATCTGGGGCCAACGTCCTGACTTTC TRBD1 TRBJ2-6 many TRBV12-3/TRBV12-4
CSARDSAGGPYEQYF TGCAGTGCTAGAGATTCGGCGGGAGGGCCCTACGAGCAGTACTTC TRBD2 TRBJ2-7 many TRBV20-1
CASSQDTVRGNTIYF TGTGCCAGCAGCCAAGATACGGTCCGAGGAAACACCATATATTTT NA TRBJ1-3 many TRBV3-1
CASSLVSPSTGELFF TGCGCCAGCAGCTTAGTCTCACCTTCCACCGGGGAGCTGTTTTTT NA TRBJ2-2 many TRBV5-1
CASSGTVQPQHF TGTGCCAGCAGTGGGACGGTTCAGCCCCAGCATTTT NA TRBJ1-5 many TRBV2
CASSSTSGINEQYF TGTGCCAGCAGCTCGACTAGCGGGATAAACGAGCAGTACTTC TRBD2 TRBJ2-7 many TRBV11-2
CATSRTPNEKLFF TGTGCCACCAGCAGAACCCCTAATGAAAAACTGTTTTTT NA TRBJ1-4 NA TRBV15
CASSGRPFYNEQFF TGTGCCAGCAGTGGGAGGCCCTTCTACAATGAGCAGTTCTTC NA TRBJ2-1 few TRBV25-1
CASSQDSTQGYSPLHF TGTGCCAGCAGCCAAGACTCCACACAGGGGTACTCACCCCTCCACTTT TRBD1 TRBJ1-6 NA TRBV3-1
CAITGAVTDTQYF TGTGCCATCACTGGGGCCGTCACAGATACGCAGTATTTT NA TRBJ2-3 many TRBV10-3
CASQAQETQYF TGTGCCAGCCAAGCCCAAGAGACCCAGTACTTC NA TRBJ2-5 many TRBV28
CSAIPGLQTQYF TGCAGTGCTATACCGGGACTACAGACCCAGTACTTC TRBD2 TRBJ2-5 many TRBV20-1
CASSPLVSDYEQYF TGTGCCAGCAGTCCCCTTGTGTCCGACTACGAGCAGTACTTC NA TRBJ2-7 many TRBV28
CSARDVGRNSGNTIYF TGCAGTGCTAGAGATGTAGGACGGAACTCTGGAAACACCATATATTTT NA TRBJ1-3 many TRBV20-1
CASSLADRVRHEQYF TGTGCCAGCAGCTTGGCCGACAGGGTGAGGCACGAGCAGTACTTC TRBD1 TRBJ2-7 few TRBV5-5
CASSQNNAEFRQPQHF TGCGCCAGCAGCCAGAACAACGCCGAGTTTCGTCAGCCCCAGCATTTT NA TRBJ1-5 few TRBV4-3
CASSLGDRQQETQYF TGTGCCAGCAGCTTGGGAGACAGGCAACAAGAGACCCAGTACTTC NA TRBJ2-5 many TRBV5-4
CASRIARSGANVLTF TGTGCCAGCAGAATTGCACGATCTGGGGCCAACGTCCTGACTTTC NA TRBJ2-6 many TRBV6-1
CASSLGGRSRDEQFF TGTGCCAGCAGCTTAGGGGGCAGGTCTCGGGATGAGCAGTTCTTC NA TRBJ2-1 NA TRBV7-6
CATSINRGPGNTIYF TGTGCCACCAGCATTAACAGGGGACCTGGAAACACCATATATTTT TRBD1 TRBJ1-3 NA TRBV15
CASRYIEQYF TGTGCCAGCAGATACATCGAGCAGTACTTC NA TRBJ2-7 NA TRBV9
CASSLLTGLNTEAFF TGTGCCAGCAGCTTACTGACAGGGTTGAACACTGAAGCTTTCTTT TRBD1 TRBJ1-1 many TRBV11-2
CASGFLQAGGGETQYF TGTGCTAGTGGTTTTCTTCAGGCGGGGGGCGGCGAGACCCAGTACTTC TRBD2 TRBJ2-5 many TRBV12-5
CASSSNRGTEAFF TGTGCCAGTAGTTCTAACAGGGGCACTGAAGCTTTCTTT TRBD1 TRBJ1-1 NA TRBV19
CASTLTSGESTDTQYF TGTGCCAGCACGTTGACTAGCGGGGAAAGCACAGATACGCAGTATTTT TRBD2 TRBJ2-3 many TRBV6-1
CASRGQRGYTF TGTGCCAGCAGGGGACAGAGAGGCTACACCTTC TRBD1 TRBJ1-2 NA TRBV28
CASKARVAGNTIYF TGTGCCAGCAAGGCCCGGGTGGCCGGAAACACCATATATTTT NA TRBJ1-3 few TRBV6-2/TRBV6-3
CASGPGTSNTEAFF TGCGCCAGCGGTCCCGGGACATCGAACACTGAAGCTTTCTTT NA TRBJ1-1 NA TRBV4-3
CASSSGGVLFF TGTGCCAGCAGCTCGGGGGGAGTGCTGTTTTTT TRBD2 TRBJ2-2 few TRBV7-2
CAWNYGSDTGELFF TGTGCCTGGAATTACGGGAGTGACACCGGGGAGCTGTTTTTT NA TRBJ2-2 few TRBV30
CASSIDHPSGSFGEVTQYF TGTGCCAGTAGTATAGATCATCCTAGCGGGAGTTTTGGGGAAGTGACCCAGTACTTC TRBD2 TRBJ2-5 few TRBV19
CAWSVLPDRPLHF TGTGCCTGGAGTGTACTCCCGGACAGGCCGCTCCACTTT TRBD1 TRBJ1-6 many TRBV30
CASTPQRSTDTQYF TGTGCCAGCACCCCCCAGCGGAGCACAGATACGCAGTATTTT NA TRBJ2-3 many TRBV2
CASSSLEPGQGEYEQYF TGTGCCAGCAGCTCCCTAGAGCCCGGACAGGGGGAATACGAGCAGTACTTC TRBD1 TRBJ2-7 many TRBV7-3
CASSPGLLRDEQYF TGTGCCAGCAGCCCCGGACTACTTCGGGACGAGCAGTACTTC NA TRBJ2-7 many TRBV3-1
CSTHDQGITDTQYF TGCAGCACTCACGACCAGGGTATTACAGATACGCAGTATTTT NA TRBJ2-3 many TRBV29-1
CASSEARWEGLRTRWAQYF TGTGCCAGCAGTGAAGCGCGGTGGGAGGGCCTTCGTACCCGGTGGGCCCAGTACTTC TRBD2 TRBJ2-5 many TRBV2
CASSPPPTARPGHGYTF TGTGCCAGCAGCCCCCCGCCCACAGCGAGGCCGGGACATGGCTACACCTTC NA TRBJ1-2 NA TRBV4-2
CASSEPGQGYYEQYF TGTGCCAGCAGCGAGCCGGGACAGGGGTATTACGAGCAGTACTTC TRBD1 TRBJ2-7 few TRBV12-3/TRBV12-4
CASSYPNLLAGSFAETQYF TGTGCCAGCAGTTACCCGAACCTACTAGCGGGATCTTTCGCAGAGACCCAGTACTTC TRBD2 TRBJ2-5 many TRBV6-2/TRBV6-3
CASSRDRDSAPGANVLTF TGTGCCAGCAGTCGAGACCGGGACTCAGCCCCTGGGGCCAACGTCCTGACTTTC NA TRBJ2-6 many TRBV6-1
CTSTAKYGYTF TGTACCAGCACGGCGAAATACGGCTACACCTTC NA TRBJ1-2 many TRBV2
CAWSVPRARYEQYF TGTGCCTGGAGTGTACCTCGGGCACGCTACGAGCAGTACTTC NA TRBJ2-7 many TRBV30
CASSTDLDSPEAFF TGTGCCAGTAGTACTGACTTGGACAGCCCTGAAGCTTTCTTT NA TRBJ1-1 many TRBV19
CSASDISGYTF TGCAGTGCCTCTGACATCTCTGGCTACACCTTC NA TRBJ1-2 many TRBV20-1
CASGPYQGYGYTF TGTGCCAGCGGGCCGTATCAGGGCTATGGCTACACCTTC NA TRBJ1-2 NA TRBV27
CASSFLGGARTEAFF TGTGCCAGCAGCTTTTTAGGGGGGGCGAGGACTGAAGCTTTCTTT NA TRBJ1-1 few TRBV7-9
CASRRAPGQGGNEQYF TGTGCCAGCAGACGTGCACCTGGACAGGGCGGCAACGAGCAGTACTTC TRBD1 TRBJ2-7 many TRBV6-2/TRBV6-3
CASSLWGTGAKTEAFF TGTGCCAGCAGTTTATGGGGAACAGGTGCGAAGACTGAAGCTTTCTTT NA TRBJ1-1 few TRBV28
CASSRVETDSYEQYF TGTGCCAGCAGTCGTGTCGAGACAGATTCCTACGAGCAGTACTTC NA TRBJ2-7 many TRBV28
CASSLDRRAGEQYF TGTGCCAGCAGCTTGGACAGGAGGGCGGGCGAGCAGTACTTC NA TRBJ2-7 few TRBV5-8
CSARDANWQNSPLHF TGCAGTGCTAGAGATGCAAACTGGCAGAATTCACCCCTCCACTTT NA TRBJ1-6 many TRBV20-1
CATSSTGLNTEAFF TGTGCCACCAGCAGCACAGGGCTAAACACTGAAGCTTTCTTT NA TRBJ1-1 many TRBV15